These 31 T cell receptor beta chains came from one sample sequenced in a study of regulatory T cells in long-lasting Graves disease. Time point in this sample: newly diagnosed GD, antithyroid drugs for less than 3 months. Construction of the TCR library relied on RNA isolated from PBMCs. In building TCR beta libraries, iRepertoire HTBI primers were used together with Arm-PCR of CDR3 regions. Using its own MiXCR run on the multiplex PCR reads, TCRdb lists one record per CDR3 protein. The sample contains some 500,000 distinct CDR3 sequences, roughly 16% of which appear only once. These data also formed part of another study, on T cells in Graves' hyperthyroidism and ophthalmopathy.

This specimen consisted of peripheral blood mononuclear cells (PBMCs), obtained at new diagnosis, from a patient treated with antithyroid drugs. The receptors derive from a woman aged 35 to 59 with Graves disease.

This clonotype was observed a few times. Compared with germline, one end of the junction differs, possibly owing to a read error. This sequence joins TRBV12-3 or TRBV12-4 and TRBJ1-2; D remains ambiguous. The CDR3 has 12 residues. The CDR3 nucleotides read TGTGTCAGCAGTTTAGGAGTCTATGGCTACACCTTC. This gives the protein CVSSLGVYGYTF.

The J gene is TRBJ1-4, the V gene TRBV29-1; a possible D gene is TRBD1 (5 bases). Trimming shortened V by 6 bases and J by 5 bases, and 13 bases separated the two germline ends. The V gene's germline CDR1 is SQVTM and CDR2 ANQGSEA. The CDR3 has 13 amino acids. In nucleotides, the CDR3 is TGCAGCGTACCGGGACCCGAGAATGAAAAACTGTTTTTT. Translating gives CSVPGPENEKLFF.

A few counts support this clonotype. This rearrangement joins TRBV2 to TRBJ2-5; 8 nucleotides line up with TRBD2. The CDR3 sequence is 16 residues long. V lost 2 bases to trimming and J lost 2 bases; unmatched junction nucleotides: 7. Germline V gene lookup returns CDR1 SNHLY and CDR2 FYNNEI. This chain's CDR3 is CASSELGLAMQETQYF. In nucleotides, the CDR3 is TGTGCCAGCAGTGAACTAGGACTAGCCATGCAAGAGACCCAGTACTTC. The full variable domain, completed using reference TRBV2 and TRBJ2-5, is EPEVTQTPSHQVTQMGQEVILRCVPISNHLYFYWYRQILGQKVEFLVSFYNNEISEKSEIFDDQFSVERPDGSNFTLKIRSTKLEDSAMYFCASSELGLAMQETQYFGPGTRLLVL.

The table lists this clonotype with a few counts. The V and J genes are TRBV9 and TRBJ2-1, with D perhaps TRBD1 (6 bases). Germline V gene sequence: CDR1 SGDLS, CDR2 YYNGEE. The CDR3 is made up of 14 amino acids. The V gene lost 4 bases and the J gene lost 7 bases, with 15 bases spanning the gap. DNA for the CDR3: TGTGCCAGCAGCCCCGGGACACCGATGAATGAGCAGTTCTTC. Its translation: CASSPGTPMNEQFF.

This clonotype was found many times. For the CDR3, the DNA is TGTGCCAGCAGCTTAGGGATGACAGGGGGCCGGGGAGCTTTCTTT. Translation: CASSLGMTGGRGAFF. The chain joins TRBV7-2 to TRBJ1-1; 10 nucleotides align to TRBD1. The ends lost 1 base at V and 10 bases at J; junction bases unmatched: 9. The germline CDR1 and CDR2 sequences are SGHTA and FQGNSA. The CDR3 runs 15 residues.

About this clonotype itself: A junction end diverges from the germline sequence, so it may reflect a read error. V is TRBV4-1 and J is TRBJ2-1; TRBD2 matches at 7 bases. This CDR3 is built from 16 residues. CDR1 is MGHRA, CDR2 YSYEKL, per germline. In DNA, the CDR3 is TGTGCCAGCAGCCAAGATGGTGGGGGGGTCTACAATGAGCAGTTCTTC. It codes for CASSQDGGGVYNEQFF.

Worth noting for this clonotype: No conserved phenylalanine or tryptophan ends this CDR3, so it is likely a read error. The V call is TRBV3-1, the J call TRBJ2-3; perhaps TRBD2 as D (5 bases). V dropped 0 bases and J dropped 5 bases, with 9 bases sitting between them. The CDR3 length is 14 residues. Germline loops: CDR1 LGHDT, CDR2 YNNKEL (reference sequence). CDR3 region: CASSQESRGDTQYI. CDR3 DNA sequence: TGTGCCAGCAGCCAAGAATCCCGGGGAGATACGCAGTATATT.

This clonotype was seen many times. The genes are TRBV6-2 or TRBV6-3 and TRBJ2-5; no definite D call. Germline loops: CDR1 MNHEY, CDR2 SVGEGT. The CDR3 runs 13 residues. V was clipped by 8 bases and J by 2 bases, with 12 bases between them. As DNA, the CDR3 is TGTGCCAGCTTGTTTGGGTTTCAAGAGACCCAGTACTTC. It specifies CASLFGFQETQYF.

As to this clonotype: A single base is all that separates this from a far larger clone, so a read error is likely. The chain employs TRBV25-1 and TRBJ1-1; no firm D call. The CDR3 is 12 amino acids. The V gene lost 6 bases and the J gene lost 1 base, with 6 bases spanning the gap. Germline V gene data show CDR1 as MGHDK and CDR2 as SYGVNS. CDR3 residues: CASRPGNTEAFF. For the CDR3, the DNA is TGTGCCAGCAGGCCAGGGAACACTGAAGCTTTCTTT.

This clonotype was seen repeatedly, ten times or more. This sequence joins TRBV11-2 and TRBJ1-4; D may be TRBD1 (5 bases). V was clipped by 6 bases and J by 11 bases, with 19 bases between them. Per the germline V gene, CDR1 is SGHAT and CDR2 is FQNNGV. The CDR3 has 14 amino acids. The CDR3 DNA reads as TGTGCCAGCAGTCTCGGGACGTCAGCCCGGAAACTGTTTTTT. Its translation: CASSLGTSARKLFF.

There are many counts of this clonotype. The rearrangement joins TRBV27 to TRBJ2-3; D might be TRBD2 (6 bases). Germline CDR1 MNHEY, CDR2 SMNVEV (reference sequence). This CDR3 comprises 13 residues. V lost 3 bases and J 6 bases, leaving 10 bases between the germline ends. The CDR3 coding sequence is TGTGCCAGCAGTTTCTCGGGGGACGATACGCAGTATTTT. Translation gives CASSFSGDDTQYF.

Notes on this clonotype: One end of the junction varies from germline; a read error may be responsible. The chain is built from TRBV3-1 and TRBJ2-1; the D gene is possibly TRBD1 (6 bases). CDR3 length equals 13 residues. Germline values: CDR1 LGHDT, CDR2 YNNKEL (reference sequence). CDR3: CASSQDPTGKQFF. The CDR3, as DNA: TGCGCCAGCAGCCAAGACCCAACAGGGAAGCAGTTCTTC.

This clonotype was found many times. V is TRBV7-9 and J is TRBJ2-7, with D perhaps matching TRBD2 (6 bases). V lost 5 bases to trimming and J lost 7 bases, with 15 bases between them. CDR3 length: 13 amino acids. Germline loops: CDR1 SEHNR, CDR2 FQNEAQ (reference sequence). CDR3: CASSEGGTREQYF. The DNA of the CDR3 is TGTGCCAGCAGCGAAGGCGGGACGAGAGAGCAGTACTTC.

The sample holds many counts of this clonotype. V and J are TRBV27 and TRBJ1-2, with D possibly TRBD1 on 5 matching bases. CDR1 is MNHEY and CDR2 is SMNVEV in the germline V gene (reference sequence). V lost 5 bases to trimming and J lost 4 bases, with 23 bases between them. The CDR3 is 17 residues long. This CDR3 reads CASSPIGPFDSLYGYTF. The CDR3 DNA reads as TGTGCCAGCAGTCCCATTGGACCCTTCGACAGCCTCTATGGCTACACCTTC.

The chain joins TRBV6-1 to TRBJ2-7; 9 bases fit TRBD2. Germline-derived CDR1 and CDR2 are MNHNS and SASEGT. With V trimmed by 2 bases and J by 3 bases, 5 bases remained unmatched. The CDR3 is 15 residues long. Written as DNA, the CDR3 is TGTGCCAGCAGTGAAAGACTAGCGGAGTTCTACGAGCAGTACTTC. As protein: CASSERLAEFYEQYF.

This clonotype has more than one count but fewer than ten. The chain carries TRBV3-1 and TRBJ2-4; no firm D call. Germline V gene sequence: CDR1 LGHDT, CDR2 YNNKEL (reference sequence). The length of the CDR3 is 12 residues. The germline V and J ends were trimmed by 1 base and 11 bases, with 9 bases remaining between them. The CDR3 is CASSQVGLFQYF. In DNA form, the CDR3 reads TGTGCCAGCAGCCAAGTCGGGCTGTTTCAGTACTTC.

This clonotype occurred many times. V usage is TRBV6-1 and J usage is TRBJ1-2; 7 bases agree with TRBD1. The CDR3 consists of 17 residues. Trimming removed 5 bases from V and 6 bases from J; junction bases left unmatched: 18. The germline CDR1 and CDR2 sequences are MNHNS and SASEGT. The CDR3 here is CASSTTGAHFAQDGYTF. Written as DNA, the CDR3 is TGTGCCAGCAGTACAACAGGGGCTCATTTCGCCCAAGATGGCTACACCTTC.

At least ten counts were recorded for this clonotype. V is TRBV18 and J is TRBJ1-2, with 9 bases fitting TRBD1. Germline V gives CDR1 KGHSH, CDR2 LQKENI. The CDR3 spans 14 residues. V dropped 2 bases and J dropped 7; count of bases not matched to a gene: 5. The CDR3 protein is CASSPSGDRVGYTF. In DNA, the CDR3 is TGTGCCAGCTCACCATCAGGGGACAGGGTTGGCTACACCTTC.

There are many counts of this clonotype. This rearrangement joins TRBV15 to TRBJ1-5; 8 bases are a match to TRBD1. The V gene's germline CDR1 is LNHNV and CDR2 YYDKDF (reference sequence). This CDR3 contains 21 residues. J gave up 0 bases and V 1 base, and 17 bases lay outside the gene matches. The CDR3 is CATSRARFGTGDLYSNQPQHF. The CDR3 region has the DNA TGTGCCACCAGCAGAGCGCGCTTCGGGACAGGTGATCTTTATAGCAATCAGCCCCAGCATTTT.

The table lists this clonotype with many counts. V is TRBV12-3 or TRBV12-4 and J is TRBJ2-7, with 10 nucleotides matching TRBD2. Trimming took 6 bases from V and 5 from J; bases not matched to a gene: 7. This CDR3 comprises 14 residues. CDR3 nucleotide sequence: TGTGCCAGCAGCTTTAGCGGGGGGTCCGACGAGCAGTACTTC. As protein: CASSFSGGSDEQYF.

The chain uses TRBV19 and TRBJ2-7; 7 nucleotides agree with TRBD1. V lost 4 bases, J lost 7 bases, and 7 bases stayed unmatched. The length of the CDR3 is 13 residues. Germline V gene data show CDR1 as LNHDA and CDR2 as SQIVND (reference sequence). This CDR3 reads CASSTGTVREQYF. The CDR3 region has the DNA TGTGCCAGTAGTACCGGGACAGTTCGAGAGCAGTACTTC.

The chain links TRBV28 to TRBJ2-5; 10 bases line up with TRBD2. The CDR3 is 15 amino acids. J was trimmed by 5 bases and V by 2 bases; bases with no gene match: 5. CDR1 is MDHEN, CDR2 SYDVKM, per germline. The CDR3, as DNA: TGTGCCAGCAGTTTACGGCTAGCGGGAGTGGAGACCCAGTACTTC. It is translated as CASSLRLAGVETQYF. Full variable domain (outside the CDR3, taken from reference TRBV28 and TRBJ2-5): DVKVTQSSRYLVKRTGEKVFLECVQDMDHENMFWYRQDPGLGLRLIYFSYDVKMKEKGDIPEGYSVSREKKERFSLILESASTNQTSMYLCASSLRLAGVETQYFGPGTRLLVL.

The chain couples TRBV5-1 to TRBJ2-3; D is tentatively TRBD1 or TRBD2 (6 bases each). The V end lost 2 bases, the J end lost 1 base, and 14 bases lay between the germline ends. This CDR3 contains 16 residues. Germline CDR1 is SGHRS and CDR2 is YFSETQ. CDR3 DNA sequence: TGCGCCAGCAGCTTTGGGGGGCCCCCGGGCACAGATACGCAGTATTTT. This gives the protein CASSFGGPPGTDTQYF.

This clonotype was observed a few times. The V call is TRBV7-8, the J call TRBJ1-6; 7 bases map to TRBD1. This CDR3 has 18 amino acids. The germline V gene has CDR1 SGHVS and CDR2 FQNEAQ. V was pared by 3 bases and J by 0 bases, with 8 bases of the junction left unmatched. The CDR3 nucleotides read TGTGCCAGCAGCTTCAGCACCTGGACAGGCTCCTATAATTCACCCCTCCACTTT. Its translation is CASSFSTWTGSYNSPLHF.

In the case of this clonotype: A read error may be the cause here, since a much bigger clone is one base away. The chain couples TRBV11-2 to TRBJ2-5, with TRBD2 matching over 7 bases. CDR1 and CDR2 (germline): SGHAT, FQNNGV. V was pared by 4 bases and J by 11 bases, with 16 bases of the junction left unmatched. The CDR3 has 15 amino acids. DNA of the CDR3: TGTGCCAGCAGCTCAACTAGCGCGTATGTCGATGAGCAGTACTTC. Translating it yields CASSSTSAYVDEQYF.

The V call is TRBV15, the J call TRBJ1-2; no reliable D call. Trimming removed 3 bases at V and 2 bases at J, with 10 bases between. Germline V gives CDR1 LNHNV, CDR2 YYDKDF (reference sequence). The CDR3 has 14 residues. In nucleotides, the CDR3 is TGTGCCACCAGCAGTTCCCCACGGAACTATGGCTACACCTTC. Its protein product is CATSSSPRNYGYTF.

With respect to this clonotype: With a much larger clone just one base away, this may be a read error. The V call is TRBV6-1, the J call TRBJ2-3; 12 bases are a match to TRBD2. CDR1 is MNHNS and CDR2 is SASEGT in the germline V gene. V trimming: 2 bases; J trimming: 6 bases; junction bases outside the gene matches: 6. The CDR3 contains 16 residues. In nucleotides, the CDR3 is TGTGCCAGCAGTGAATGGGCTAGCGGGGGGGCGGATACGCAGTATTTT. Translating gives CASSEWASGGADTQYF.

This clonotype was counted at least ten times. The CDR3 region has the DNA TGTGCCAGCAGCCAAGGACTAGCGGGGGGGAATGAGCAGTTCTTC. Translation gives CASSQGLAGGNEQFF. V and J are TRBV3-1 and TRBJ2-1; 14 bases align to TRBD2. The CDR3 spans 15 residues. V lost 1 base, J lost 7 bases, and 0 bases stayed unmatched. Germline CDR1 reads LGHDT; CDR2 reads YNNKEL (reference sequence).

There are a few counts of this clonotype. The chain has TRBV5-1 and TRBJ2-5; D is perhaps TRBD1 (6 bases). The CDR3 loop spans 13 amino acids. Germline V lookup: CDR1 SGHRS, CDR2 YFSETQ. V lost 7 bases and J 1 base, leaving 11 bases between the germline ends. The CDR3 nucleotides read TGCGCCAGCGGATTACAGGGCCAAGAGACCCAGTACTTC. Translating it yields CASGLQGQETQYF.

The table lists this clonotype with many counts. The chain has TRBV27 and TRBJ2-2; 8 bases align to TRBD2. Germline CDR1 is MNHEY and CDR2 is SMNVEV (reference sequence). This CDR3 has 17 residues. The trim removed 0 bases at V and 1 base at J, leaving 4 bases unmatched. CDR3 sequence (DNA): TGTGCCAGCAGTTTATCCAGCGGGGGAATGAACACCGGGGAGCTGTTTTTT. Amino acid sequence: CASSLSSGGMNTGELFF.

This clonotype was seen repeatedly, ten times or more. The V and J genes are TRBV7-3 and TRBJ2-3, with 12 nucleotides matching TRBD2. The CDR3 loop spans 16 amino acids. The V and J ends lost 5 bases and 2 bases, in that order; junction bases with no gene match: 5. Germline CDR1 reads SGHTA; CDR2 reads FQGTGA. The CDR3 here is CASSLGLAGTTDTQYF. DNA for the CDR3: TGTGCCAGCAGCCTAGGACTAGCGGGGACCACAGATACGCAGTATTTT.